Each of the 30 T cell receptor beta chains below was sequenced from the same sample in a study of shared clonotypes between healthy human individuals. Data came from immunoSEQ multiplex PCR; TCRdb stores just in-frame clones and leaves some out. Here the sample spans nearly 2 million clones, about 95% being singletons. Naive CD8 cells lacked CD45RO, underwent positive selection for CCR7 and left out terminally differentiated effector memory CD45RA+ cells. The sample consisted of naive CD8+ T cells sorted from blood. Receptors were obtained from a man between 18 and 29 years old in good health.

V gene TRBV4-1 combines with J gene TRBJ2-7; either TRBD1 or TRBD2 may fit D (5 bases each). The CDR3 covers 14 residues. V dropped 2 bases and J dropped 5 bases, with 13 bases sitting between them. Looked up from germline, CDR1 is MGHRA and CDR2 is YSYEKL. For the CDR3, the DNA is TGCGCCAGCAGCCAAACACCGGGACCCCACGAGCAGTACTTC. Amino acid sequence: CASSQTPGPHEQYF.

The rearrangement links TRBV23-1 to TRBJ2-1; D is possibly TRBD2 (6 bases). TRBV23-1 qualifies as an ORF whose function is uncertain. This CDR3 is 14 amino acids long. Trimming stripped 0 bases from V and 13 bases from J, with 16 bases between. In DNA form, the CDR3 reads TGCGCCAGCAGTCAATCATTACAGGAGGGTGTACAGTTCTTC. Translating gives CASSQSLQEGVQFF.

The chain carries TRBV7-8 and TRBJ2-1, with D perhaps TRBD2 (5 bases). The CDR3 loop spans 13 amino acids. The germline V gene encodes CDR1 SGHVS and CDR2 FQNEAQ. V lost 6 bases, J lost 10 bases, and 16 bases lay in between. DNA for the CDR3: TGTGCCAGCAGTTCTCCCGTCGGGAACGAGCAGTTCTTC. Its translation: CASSSPVGNEQFF.

The V and J genes are TRBV11-3 and TRBJ2-2; D not certain. Trimming stripped 2 bases from V and 6 bases from J, with 4 bases between. The CDR3 covers 12 residues. The V gene's germline CDR1 is SGHNT and CDR2 YENEEA. The CDR3 DNA reads as TGTGCCAGCAGCTTACATCCCGGGGAGCTGTTTTTT. The encoded protein is CASSLHPGELFF.

V gene TRBV5-6 combines with J gene TRBJ2-7; 10 positions agree with TRBD1. The CDR3 totals 15 residues. The junction had 5 bases not matched to a gene; V was cut back by 0 bases and J by 5 bases. The V gene's germline CDR1 is SGHDT and CDR2 YYEEEE. In DNA form, the CDR3 reads TGTGCCAGCAGCTTGGCAGGGACAGGGGTAGACGAGCAGTACTTC. Protein: CASSLAGTGVDEQYF.

V and J are TRBV23-1 and TRBJ2-7; the D gene is possibly TRBD1 (6 bases). TRBV23-1 is an ORF; its function is uncertain. The CDR3 length is 14 residues. Trimming shortened V by 2 bases and J by 6 bases, and 14 bases separated the two germline ends. The CDR3 loop reads CASSQVLTGTEQYF. The CDR3, as DNA: TGCGCCAGCAGTCAAGTTCTAACAGGGACCGAGCAGTACTTC.

The chain combines TRBV28 with TRBJ2-3; 13 nucleotides agree with TRBD2. Per the germline V gene, CDR1 is MDHEN and CDR2 is SYDVKM. The ends lost 5 bases at V and 3 bases at J; junction bases unmatched: 5. The CDR3 contains 16 residues. Written as DNA, the CDR3 is TGTGCCAGCAGTCAATGGACTAGCGGGGGTACAGATACGCAGTATTTT. Its translation is CASSQWTSGGTDTQYF.

The J gene is TRBJ1-1, the V gene TRBV10-2; 12 nucleotides match TRBD1. J lost 5 bases, V lost 6 bases, and 7 bases had no gene match. CDR1 and CDR2 from the germline V gene are WSHSY and SAAADI. The CDR3 totals 15 residues. CDR3 nucleotides: TGCGCCAGCAGGACGGGACAGGGGGCTTCAACTGAAGCTTTCTTT. Translated, it gives CASRTGQGASTEAFF.

This sequence joins TRBV5-8 and TRBJ2-7, with D perhaps TRBD1 (6 bases). CDR1 and CDR2 (germline): SGHTS, YDEGEE. This CDR3 region has 14 residues. Trimming shortened V by 0 bases and J by 3 bases, and 10 bases separated the two germline ends. The CDR3 DNA is TGTGCCAGCAGCTTGGAGGCAGGGGTCTACGAGCAGTACTTC. Translation: CASSLEAGVYEQYF.

The CDR3 spells CASSLELQGRELFF. As DNA, the CDR3 is TGTGCCAGCAGCCTAGAGCTCCAGGGAAGGGAGCTGTTTTTT. The V and J genes are TRBV13 and TRBJ2-2; D perhaps matches TRBD1 (5 bases). The CDR3 contains 14 residues. The germline V gene has CDR1 PRHDT and CDR2 FYEKMQ (reference sequence). Trimming removed 5 bases at V and 9 bases at J, with 16 bases between.

CDR3 loop: CASSGGTANTGELFF. The CDR3 DNA follows: TGTGCCAGCAGTGGGGGGACAGCCAACACCGGGGAGCTGTTTTTT. The V call is TRBV6-1, the J call TRBJ2-2; 7 nucleotides line up with TRBD1. Germline V lookup: CDR1 MNHNS, CDR2 SASEGT. The CDR3 extends over 15 amino acids. The V and J ends lost 4 bases and 2 bases, in that order; junction bases with no gene match: 4.

The chain employs TRBV28 and TRBJ2-7, with 7 bases identical to TRBD1. Germline V gene lookup returns CDR1 MDHEN and CDR2 SYDVKM. The V gene end was trimmed by 7 bases and the J gene end by 3 bases; junction bases not matched to a gene: 9. The CDR3 is made up of 14 amino acids. The CDR3 spells CASTDTGQVYEQYF. CDR3 coding DNA: TGTGCCAGCACTGACACAGGACAGGTCTACGAGCAGTACTTC.

This clone has only one observation. This specimen includes other DNA sequences encoding the same CDR3. The V gene is TRBV7-9, the J gene TRBJ2-7; TRBD1 agrees at 8 bases. CDR1 SEHNR and CDR2 FQNEAQ come from the germline V gene (reference sequence). The V gene end was trimmed by 5 bases and the J gene end by 3 bases; junction bases not matched to a gene: 3. This CDR3 spans 13 amino acids. DNA of the CDR3: TGTGCCAGCAGCCCCGGGACAGGCTACGAGCAGTACTTC. Encoded protein: CASSPGTGYEQYF.

The chain uses TRBV29-1 and TRBJ2-7; 9 bases match TRBD2. V shed 3 bases, J shed 2 bases, and the junction held 8 bases outside the gene matches. Germline CDR1 SQVTM, CDR2 ANQGSEA. The CDR3 extends over 15 amino acids. The CDR3 is CSVEAPGLAPYEQYF. The CDR3 bases are TGCAGCGTTGAGGCCCCGGGACTAGCCCCCTACGAGCAGTACTTC.

This sequence joins TRBV29-1 and TRBJ2-5, with 10 bases aligning to TRBD2. Trimming took 6 bases from V and 4 from J; bases not matched to a gene: 11. From germline, CDR1 is SQVTM and CDR2 ANQGSEA. CDR3 length: 15 amino acids. The DNA of the CDR3 is TGCAGCGTGGTTATAGCGGGGGGTTCGGGAGAGACCCAGTACTTC. Translated: CSVVIAGGSGETQYF. The full variable domain, in which reference TRBV29-1 and TRBJ2-5 provide the parts outside the CDR3, is SAVISQKPSRDICQRGTSLTIQCQVDSQVTMMFWYRQQPGQSLTLIATANQGSEATYESGFVIDKFPISRPNLTFSTLTVSNMSPEDSSIYLCSVVIAGGSGETQYFGPGTRLLVL.

This clone was picked up one time. This chain connects TRBV27 to TRBJ2-1, with 11 bases that match TRBD2. The trim removed 5 bases at V and 9 bases at J, leaving 9 bases unmatched. The CDR3 is 15 amino acids. Germline V CDR1 and CDR2: MNHEY, SMNVEV (reference sequence). In nucleotides, the CDR3 is TGTGCCAGCAGTCCTAGACCCGGGACTAGCGGTGAGCAGTTCTTC. The encoded protein is CASSPRPGTSGEQFF.

The rearrangement links TRBV27 to TRBJ1-6; the D is unclear. The germline V gene has CDR1 MNHEY and CDR2 SMNVEV (reference sequence). V dropped 0 bases and J dropped 8 bases, with 5 bases sitting between them. This CDR3 comprises 13 residues. The CDR3 loop reads CASSLSQDSPLHF. CDR3 bases: TGTGCCAGCAGTTTATCGCAGGATTCACCCCTCCACTTT.

This chain joins TRBV6-1 and TRBJ1-1; weak D call: TRBD1 (5 bases). This CDR3 has 12 amino acids. Per germline, CDR1 MNHNS and CDR2 SASEGT. Trimming removed 6 bases at V and 5 bases at J, with 10 bases between. CDR3 amino acids: CASSPGETEAFF. The CDR3 region has the DNA TGTGCCAGCAGCCCGGGGGAGACTGAAGCTTTCTTT.

This rearrangement joins TRBV10-1 to TRBJ2-7; D not certain. The CDR3 extends over 15 amino acids. The germline V and J ends were trimmed by 2 bases and 3 bases, with 14 bases remaining between them. Germline V gives CDR1 WNHNN, CDR2 SYGVQD (reference sequence). Here the CDR3 reads CASSEGSRLGYEQYF. The CDR3 DNA sequence: TGCGCCAGCAGTGAGGGGTCCAGGCTGGGCTACGAGCAGTACTTC.

The gene calls are TRBV2 and TRBJ2-1; 13 bases map to TRBD2. CDR1 is SNHLY and CDR2 is FYNNEI in the germline V gene. V was pared by 3 bases and J by 8 bases, with 7 bases of the junction left unmatched. This CDR3 contains 16 residues. In DNA, the CDR3 is TGTGCCAGCAGTGACCCGGGACTAGCGGGAAGTGATGAGCAGTTCTTC. Translating gives CASSDPGLAGSDEQFF.

V is TRBV19 and J is TRBJ2-4; D is unresolved. V was shortened by 5 bases and J by 0 bases, with 5 bases between the two germline ends. Germline V gene sequence: CDR1 LNHDA, CDR2 SQIVND (reference sequence). The CDR3 loop spans 13 amino acids. The DNA for the CDR3 is TGTGCCAGTAGTTCCCTAGCCAAAAACATTCAGTACTTC. Its translation is CASSSLAKNIQYF.

The chain links TRBV27 to TRBJ2-1; 7 bases fit TRBD2. CDR1 is MNHEY, CDR2 SMNVEV, per germline (reference sequence). Trimming cost V 4 bases and J 6 bases; bases outside gene matches: 12. The CDR3 is 16 residues long. The CDR3: CASSSTWDYRTNEQFF. The CDR3 nucleotides read TGTGCCAGCAGTTCGACTTGGGACTACCGTACCAATGAGCAGTTCTTC.

This CDR3 reads CAWSVGGDDGDGAEAFF. CDR3 nucleotides: TGTGCCTGGAGTGTGGGGGGAGATGATGGGGATGGGGCTGAAGCTTTCTTT. This chain connects TRBV30 to TRBJ1-1, with D possibly TRBD1 on 5 matching bases. The CDR3 loop spans 17 amino acids. Germline V gives CDR1 GTSNPN, CDR2 SVGIG (reference sequence). Trimming stripped 0 bases from V and 6 bases from J, with 23 bases between.

The rearrangement uses TRBV27 and TRBJ1-2; D is possibly TRBD1 (6 bases). V was clipped by 5 bases and J by 3 bases, with 10 bases between them. Germline V gene lookup returns CDR1 MNHEY and CDR2 SMNVEV (reference sequence). The CDR3 has 13 residues. CDR3 sequence reads: CASSGGGYYGYTF. The CDR3 bases are TGTGCCAGCAGTGGAGGGGGGTACTATGGCTACACCTTC.

The chain combines TRBV11-2 with TRBJ1-1, with D unclear. Trimming removed 5 bases from V and 3 bases from J, with 13 bases in between. Per germline, CDR1 SGHAT and CDR2 FQNNGV. This CDR3 region has 14 residues. The CDR3 region is CASSPSLWDTEAFF. As DNA, the CDR3 is TGTGCCAGCAGCCCCAGCCTTTGGGACACTGAAGCTTTCTTT.

The V gene is TRBV11-3, the J gene TRBJ1-2, with 9 bases that match TRBD1. The CDR3 is 13 amino acids. The junction had 6 bases not matched to a gene; V was cut back by 5 bases and J by 8 bases. Germline CDR1 is SGHNT and CDR2 is YENEEA. CDR3: CASSTTGGSGYTF. The CDR3 DNA reads as TGTGCCAGCAGCACGACAGGGGGGTCGGGCTACACCTTC. Together with reference TRBV11-3 and TRBJ1-2, the CDR3 gives the full variable domain: EAGVVQSPRYKIIEKKQPVAFWCNPISGHNTLYWYLQNLGQGPELLIRYENEEAVDDSQLPKDRFSAERLKGVDSTLKIQPAELGDSAVYLCASSTTGGSGYTFGSGTRLTVV.

The CDR3 region is CASSGTSGGLYEQYF. The CDR3 DNA follows: TGTGCCAGCAGTGGGACTAGCGGAGGACTCTACGAGCAGTACTTC. V usage is TRBV7-8 and J usage is TRBJ2-7, with 11 bases lining up with TRBD2. V lost 6 bases and J lost 3; bases outside the gene matches: 7. There are 15 residues in the CDR3. From germline, CDR1 is SGHVS and CDR2 FQNEAQ. Complete variable domain (other parts from reference TRBV7-8 and TRBJ2-7): GAGVSQSPRYKVAKRGQDVALRCDPISGHVSLFWYQQALGQGPEFLTYFQNEAQLDKSGLPSDRFFAERPEGSVSTLKIQRTQQEDSAVYLCASSGTSGGLYEQYFGPGTRLTVT.

The chain combines TRBV6-5 with TRBJ2-7; a weak D match, TRBD2 (6 bases). The CDR3 loop spans 14 amino acids. Germline CDR1 and CDR2: MNHEY and SVGAGI. The germline V and J ends were trimmed by 6 bases and 4 bases, with 16 bases remaining between them. CDR3 bases: TGTGCCAGCAGCCCGATCGGGGGTTGGTACGAGCAGTACTTC. Its translation: CASSPIGGWYEQYF.

This chain connects TRBV9 to TRBJ1-1; D remains ambiguous. With 6 bases removed from V and 1 base from J, the gap between germline ends came to 10 bases. This CDR3 spans 13 amino acids. The V gene's germline CDR1 is SGDLS and CDR2 YYNGEE. The CDR3 sequence: CASTAAQNTEAFF. CDR3 nucleotide sequence: TGTGCCAGCACCGCGGCCCAGAACACTGAAGCTTTCTTT.

The chain uses TRBV6-6 and TRBJ1-1; 8 bases match TRBD1. This CDR3 is 13 amino acids long. Unmatched junction bases numbered 6, after V lost 7 bases and J lost 5 bases. The V gene's germline CDR1 is MNHNY and CDR2 SVGAGI (reference sequence). CDR3: CASIDRGVTEAFF. CDR3 nucleotide sequence: TGTGCCAGCATCGACAGGGGTGTTACTGAAGCTTTCTTT.